Each of the 17 T cell receptor beta chains below was sequenced from the same sample in a study of T cells in Graves' hyperthyroidism and ophthalmopathy. The investigators amplified TCR beta CDR3 regions from RNA transcripts. The study used the HTBI primer set for a first-round RT-PCR of the TCR CDR3. TCRdb fed the multiplex PCR reads into MiXCR, producing one record per CDR3 protein. Here the sample spans 450,000 to 550,000 distinct CDR3 sequences, around 22% being singletons. The sample taken for sequencing was blood. Receptors originate from a young woman with Graves' ophthalmopathy.

This clonotype was detected only once. At one end the junction does not follow the germline gene, possibly because of a read error. V and J are TRBV6-1 and TRBJ1-5; TRBD1 might be the D (5 bases). CDR3 length: 15 amino acids. CDR1 is MNHNS, CDR2 SASEGT, per germline. The CDR3 loop is CASIEASRGRQPQHF. The CDR3 bases are TGTGCCAGCATTGAAGCGTCAAGGGGTCGTCAGCCCCAGCATTTT.

This clonotype has at least ten counts. The V gene is TRBV5-1, the J gene TRBJ2-6; possible D gene TRBD2, 6 bases. V was clipped by 0 bases and J by 13 bases, with 14 bases between them. The V gene's germline CDR1 is SGHRS and CDR2 YFSETQ. The CDR3 consists of 14 residues. The CDR3 loop is CASSLEAAGRVLTF. The CDR3 DNA sequence: TGCGCCAGCAGCTTGGAGGCAGCGGGTCGGGTCCTGACTTTC.

This clonotype has ten or more counts. The chain combines TRBV6-4 with TRBJ2-5, with D tentatively TRBD1 (5 bases). This CDR3 spans 18 amino acids. V was shortened by 4 bases and J by 3 bases, with 24 bases between the two germline ends. CDR1 MRHNA and CDR2 SNTAGT come from the germline V gene. The CDR3 coding sequence is TGTGCCAGCAGTGTGAAGACCCAGGGTACCCCAAATGAAGAGACCCAGTACTTC. This gives the protein CASSVKTQGTPNEETQYF.

V gene TRBV9 combines with J gene TRBJ1-2; the D gene is possibly TRBD1 (5 bases). CDR1 is SGDLS, CDR2 YYNGEE, per germline. The CDR3 contains 19 residues. The V and J ends lost 0 bases and 2 bases respectively, with 23 bases between them. The CDR3 is CASSVAWGGDSAPNYGYTF. DNA for the CDR3: TGTGCCAGCAGCGTAGCTTGGGGCGGGGACTCGGCCCCAAACTATGGCTACACCTTC.

This clonotype was recorded many times. At one end, the junction sequence differs from germline, possibly due to a read error. This chain connects TRBV12-3 or TRBV12-4 to TRBJ2-4; no clear D gene. This CDR3 region has 15 residues. The CDR3 here is CASSFTSLGKNIKYF. The CDR3 coding sequence is TGTGCCAGCAGTTTCACGAGCTTAGGCAAAAACATTAAGTACTTC.

This clonotype was counted ten times or more. The chain is built from TRBV19 and TRBJ2-7; 8 bases align to TRBD1. Germline CDR1 LNHDA, CDR2 SQIVND (reference sequence). The length of the CDR3 is 14 residues. V shed 4 bases, J shed 2 bases, and the junction held 4 bases outside the gene matches. The CDR3 DNA reads TGTGCCAGTAGTACTCTGACAGGGGCCTACGAGCAGTACTTC. This gives the protein CASSTLTGAYEQYF.

This clonotype was seen many times. The chain carries TRBV10-3 and TRBJ1-1; D unclear. The CDR3 is 11 residues long. Germline values: CDR1 ENHRY, CDR2 SYGVKD. The ends were cut back, 4 bases at V and 4 bases at J, with 4 bases in the middle. CDR3: CAISGGTEAFF. Written as DNA, the CDR3 is TGTGCCATCAGTGGGGGCACTGAAGCTTTCTTT.

This clonotype has ten or more counts. The rearrangement joins TRBV7-2 to TRBJ2-5; 11 bases line up with TRBD2. Germline CDR1 is SGHTA and CDR2 is FQGNSA. This CDR3 comprises 14 residues. The J segment lost 3 bases and the V segment lost 5 bases, leaving 2 bases of the junction unmatched. CDR3 sequence: CASSQGLAEETQYF. The CDR3, as DNA: TGTGCCAGCAGCCAGGGACTAGCGGAAGAGACCCAGTACTTC.

This clonotype was seen ten or more times. V usage is TRBV20-1 and J usage is TRBJ2-5, with 7 positions matching TRBD1. This CDR3 contains 14 residues. Germline values: CDR1 DFQATT, CDR2 SNEGSKA (reference sequence). V dropped 0 bases and J dropped 3; count of bases not matched to a gene: 4. The CDR3 protein is CSAREGTAKETQYF. The CDR3 DNA reads as TGCAGTGCTAGAGAGGGGACAGCGAAAGAGACCCAGTACTTC.

The chain combines TRBV11-2 with TRBJ1-1; D uncertain. CDR1 and CDR2 from the germline V gene are SGHAT and FQNNGV. The ends were cut back, 0 bases at V and 11 bases at J, with 13 bases in the middle. There are 13 residues in the CDR3. The CDR3 coding sequence is TGTGCCAGCAGCTTAGAACCAGGAGCGACGGCTTTCTTT. It yields the protein CASSLEPGATAFF. Supplemented by reference TRBV11-2 and TRBJ1-1, the full variable domain reads EAGVAQSPRYKIIEKRQSVAFWCNPISGHATLYWYQQILGQGPKLLIQFQNNGVVDDSQLPKDRFSAERLKGVDSTLKIQPAKLEDSAVYLCASSLEPGATAFFGQGTRLTVV.

The chain carries TRBV19 and TRBJ1-1, with D hard to call. Trimming removed 7 bases at V and 5 bases at J, with 20 bases between. The germline V gene encodes CDR1 LNHDA and CDR2 SQIVND (reference sequence). The CDR3 is 15 amino acids. CDR3: CASIGEKGVRTEAFF. The CDR3 DNA is TGTGCCAGTATTGGGGAAAAAGGCGTTCGTACTGAAGCTTTCTTT.

This clonotype showed up just a few times. This chain joins TRBV7-9 and TRBJ1-5, with D unresolved. Germline CDR1 reads SEHNR; CDR2 reads FQNEAQ (reference sequence). There are 14 residues in the CDR3. Trimming pared 6 bases from V and 2 bases from J, leaving 11 bases between. CDR3 DNA: TGTGCCAGCAGTGCCAACGGTGGCAATCAGCCCCAGCATTTT. It translates to CASSANGGNQPQHF.

The DNA of the CDR3 is TGTGCCAGCAGTTTTCGGACAGGGGAAGTATCCTACGAGCAGTACTTC. Translated: CASSFRTGEVSYEQYF. The chain combines TRBV7-8 with TRBJ2-7; 9 bases align to TRBD1. This CDR3 region has 16 residues. Germline V gene data show CDR1 as SGHVS and CDR2 as FQNEAQ. V lost 6 bases to trimming and J lost 1 base; unmatched junction nucleotides: 10.

This clonotype was detected only a few times. V and J are TRBV12-5 and TRBJ2-2; TRBD2 aligns across 15 bases. With V trimmed by 3 bases and J by 3 bases, 8 bases remained unmatched. Germline values: CDR1 LGHNT, CDR2 FRNRAP. This CDR3 region has 19 residues. The CDR3 sequence: CASGFAGLAGGPHTGELFF. CDR3 in DNA: TGTGCTAGTGGTTTCGCAGGACTAGCGGGAGGGCCTCACACCGGGGAGCTGTTTTTT.

This clonotype was seen many times. The rearrangement uses TRBV15 and TRBJ1-5, with unresolved D. The V end lost 0 bases, the J end lost 9 bases, and 12 bases lay between the germline ends. CDR1 is LNHNV, CDR2 YYDKDF, per germline (reference sequence). The CDR3 covers 14 residues. As DNA, the CDR3 is TGTGCCACCAGCAGAGAAGGTCGGGGTTGGCCCCAGCATTTT. Amino acid sequence: CATSREGRGWPQHF. Full variable domain (outside the CDR3, taken from reference TRBV15 and TRBJ1-5): DAMVIQNPRYQVTQFGKPVTLSCSQTLNHNVMYWYQQKSSQAPKLLFHYYDKDFNNEADTPDNFQSRRPNTSFCFLDIRSPGLGDTAMYLCATSREGRGWPQHFGDGTRLSIL.

This clonotype came up many times. V is TRBV24-1 and J is TRBJ1-2; D gene ambiguous. Germline loops: CDR1 KGHDR, CDR2 SFDVKD. Trimming cost V 6 bases and J 1 base, with 2 bases left between them. The CDR3 is 11 amino acids. CDR3: CATSNNYGYTF. The DNA of the CDR3 is TGTGCCACCAGTAATAACTATGGCTACACCTTC.

This clonotype was found many times. This chain joins TRBV18 and TRBJ1-1, with no clear D. CDR1 is KGHSH, CDR2 LQKENI, per germline. The germline V and J ends were trimmed by 3 bases and 0 bases, with 14 bases remaining between them. The CDR3 loop spans 16 amino acids. CDR3 sequence reads: CASSPRGISMNTEAFF. CDR3 sequence (DNA): TGTGCCAGCTCACCGCGCGGGATAAGCATGAACACTGAAGCTTTCTTT.